This record covers a single TCR beta chain. Its antigen is unknown. Clones were sequenced by immunoSEQ multiplex PCR, and TCRdb holds only the in-frame ones, with some missing. The top ten hold less than 5% of the sample, which has about 33,000 clones, more than 75% seen once. Trimming cost V 2 bases and J 4 bases; bases outside gene matches: 9. The CDR3 is made up of 15 amino acids. CDR1 is GTSNPN, CDR2 SVGIG, per germline (reference sequence). These data belong to a study of T cells in localized non-small cell lung cancer. Study-wide results and caveats: The highest T cell clonality was in uninvolved adjacent lung, above tumor. Heterogeneity within the tumor remains possible, as just one region underwent sequencing. Longer overall survival was linked to higher blood T cell density. A median approximately 53 of the top 100 tumor clones appeared in adjacent lung.

This TCR was sampled from a male donor aged 60 or over with stage III lung adenocarcinoma. The material was peripheral blood, obtained before any cancer treatment. The V gene is TRBV30, the J gene TRBJ1-2; 8 positions agree with TRBD1. The CDR3 DNA reads TGTGCCTGGAGTCCGGAATTGACAGGGGTCTATGGCTACACCTTC. It is translated as CAWSPELTGVYGYTF. The whole variable domain, filled in from reference TRBV30 and TRBJ1-2, reads SQTIHQWPATLVQPVGSPLSLECTVEGTSNPNLYWYRQAAGRGLQLLFYSVGIGQISSEVPQNLSASRPQDRQFILSSKKLLLSDSGFYLCAWSPELTGVYGYTFGSGTRLTVV.